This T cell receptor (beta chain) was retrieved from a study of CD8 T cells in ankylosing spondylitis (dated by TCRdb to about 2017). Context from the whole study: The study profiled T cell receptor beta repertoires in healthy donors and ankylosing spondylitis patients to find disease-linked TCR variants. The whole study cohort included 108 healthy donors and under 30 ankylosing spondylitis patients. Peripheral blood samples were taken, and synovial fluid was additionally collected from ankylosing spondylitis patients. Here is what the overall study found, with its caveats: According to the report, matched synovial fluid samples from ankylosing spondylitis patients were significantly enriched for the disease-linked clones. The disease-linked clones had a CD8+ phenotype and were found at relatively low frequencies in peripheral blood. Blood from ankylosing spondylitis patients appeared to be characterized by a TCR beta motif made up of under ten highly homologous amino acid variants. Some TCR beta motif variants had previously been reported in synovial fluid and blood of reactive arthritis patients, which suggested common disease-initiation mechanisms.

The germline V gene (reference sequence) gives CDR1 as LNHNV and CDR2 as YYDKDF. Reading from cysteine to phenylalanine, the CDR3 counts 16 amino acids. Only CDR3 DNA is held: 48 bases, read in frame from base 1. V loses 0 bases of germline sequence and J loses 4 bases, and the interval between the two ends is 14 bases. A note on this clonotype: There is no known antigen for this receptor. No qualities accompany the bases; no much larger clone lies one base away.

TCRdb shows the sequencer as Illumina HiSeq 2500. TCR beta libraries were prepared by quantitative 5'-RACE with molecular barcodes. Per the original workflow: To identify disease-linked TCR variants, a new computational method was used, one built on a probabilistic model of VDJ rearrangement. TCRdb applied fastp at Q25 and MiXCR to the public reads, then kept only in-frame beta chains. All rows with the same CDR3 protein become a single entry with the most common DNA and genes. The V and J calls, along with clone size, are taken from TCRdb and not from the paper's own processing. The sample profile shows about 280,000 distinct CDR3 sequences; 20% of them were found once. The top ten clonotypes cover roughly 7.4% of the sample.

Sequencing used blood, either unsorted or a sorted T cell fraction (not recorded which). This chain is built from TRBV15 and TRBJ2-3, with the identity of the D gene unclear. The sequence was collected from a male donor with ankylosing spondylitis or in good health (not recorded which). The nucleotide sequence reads TGTGCCACCAGCAGAGATACGGGTCCGGTGGCAGATACGCAGTATTTT. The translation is CATSRDTGPVADTQYF.